This T cell receptor beta chain was captured in a study of CXCR3-negative and CXCR3-positive naive CD8 T cells. General study results and limits: Against CXCR3-negative naive cells, CXCR3-positive naive cells showed more hydrophobic TRB CDR3s. Similar TRBV-TRBJ gene usage was seen in naive CXCR3-negative and CXCR3-positive cells, but not in memory cells.

The study made its TRB cDNA libraries by 5' RACE, adding UMI labels. For each CDR3 protein, TCRdb gives one entry from its re-call of the 5' RACE reads, without DNA. The listing records about 98,000 distinct CDR3 sequences. Germline V gives CDR1 SGHVS, CDR2 FQNEAQ. The CDR3 has 17 amino acids. Turning to this clonotype: Its target is unknown.

The V and J genes are TRBV7-8 and TRBJ1-5; the D gene TCRdb calls, TRBD1, cannot be checked with no DNA. The TCR originated in a human donor in good health. Some clones in this sample may be carry-over from other donors' samples. Sequenced input: naive CXCR3+ CD8+ T cells from blood. As for subset: CD45RO-CCR7+CD27+CD95- naive CD8+ T cells expressing CXCR3 (TNR3+). The chain's CDR3 is CASSLATETGADQPQHF.